This TCR beta chain was obtained from a study of response to subunit inactivated influenza vaccine. This clonotype was counted a few times. The antigen remains undetermined. The germline V gene encodes CDR1 KGHDR and CDR2 SFDVKD. CDR3 length equals 13 residues. V was trimmed by 4 bases and J by 5 bases, leaving 11 bases between them. Broader study findings: The authors put forward the suggestion that each seasonal influenza vaccination may bring in only a limited number of new T cells.

TCRdb itself ran the RT-PCR reads through MiXCR, one entry per CDR3 protein. Among more than 550,000 distinct CDR3 sequences, approximately 12% were seen once, and the ten largest hold more than 8.5%. This specimen consisted of PBMCs from blood, obtained on the day of vaccination. The sequence was obtained from a man aged 45 to 65 who received an inactivated influenza vaccine. The chain couples TRBV24-1 to TRBJ2-7, with D tentatively TRBD1 (6 bases). CDR3 DNA sequence: TGTGCCACCAGTGACGCAGGGGCGGACGAGCAGTACTTC. Translation: CATSDAGADEQYF.